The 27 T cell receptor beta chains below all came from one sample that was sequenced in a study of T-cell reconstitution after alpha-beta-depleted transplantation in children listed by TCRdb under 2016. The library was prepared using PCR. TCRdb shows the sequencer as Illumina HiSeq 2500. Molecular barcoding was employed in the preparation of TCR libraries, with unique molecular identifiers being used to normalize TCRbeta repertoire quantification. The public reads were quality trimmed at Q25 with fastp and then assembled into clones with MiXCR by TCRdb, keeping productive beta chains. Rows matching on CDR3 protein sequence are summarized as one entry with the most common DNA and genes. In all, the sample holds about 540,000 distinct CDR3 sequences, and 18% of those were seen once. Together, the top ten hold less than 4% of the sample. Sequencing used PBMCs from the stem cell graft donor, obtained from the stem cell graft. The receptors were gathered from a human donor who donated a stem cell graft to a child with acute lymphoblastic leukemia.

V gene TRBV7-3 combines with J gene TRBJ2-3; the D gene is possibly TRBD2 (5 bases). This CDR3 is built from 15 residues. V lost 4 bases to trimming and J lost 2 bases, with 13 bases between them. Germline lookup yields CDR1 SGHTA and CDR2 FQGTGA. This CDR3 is CASSSLGADTDTQYF. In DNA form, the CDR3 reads TGTGCCAGCAGCTCCCTAGGAGCGGACACAGATACGCAGTATTTT.

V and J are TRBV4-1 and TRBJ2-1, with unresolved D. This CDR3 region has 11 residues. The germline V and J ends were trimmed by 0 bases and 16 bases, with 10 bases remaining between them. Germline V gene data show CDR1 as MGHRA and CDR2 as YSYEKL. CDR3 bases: TGCGCCAGCAGCCAAGAAGGGATGTACTTCTTC. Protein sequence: CASSQEGMYFF.

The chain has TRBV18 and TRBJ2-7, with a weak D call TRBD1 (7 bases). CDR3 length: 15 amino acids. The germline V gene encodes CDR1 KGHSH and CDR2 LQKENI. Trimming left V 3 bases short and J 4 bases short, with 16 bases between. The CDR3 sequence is CASSPGAGGTYEQYF. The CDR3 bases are TGTGCCAGCTCACCTGGTGCAGGGGGGACGTACGAGCAGTACTTC.

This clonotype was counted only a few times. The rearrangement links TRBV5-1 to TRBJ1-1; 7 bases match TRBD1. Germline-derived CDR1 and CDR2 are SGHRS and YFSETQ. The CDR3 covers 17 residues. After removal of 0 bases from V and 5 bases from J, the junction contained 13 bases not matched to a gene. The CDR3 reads CASSLGGAGGRRTEAFF. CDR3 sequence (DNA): TGCGCCAGCAGCTTGGGAGGGGCAGGGGGTCGGAGGACTGAAGCTTTCTTT.

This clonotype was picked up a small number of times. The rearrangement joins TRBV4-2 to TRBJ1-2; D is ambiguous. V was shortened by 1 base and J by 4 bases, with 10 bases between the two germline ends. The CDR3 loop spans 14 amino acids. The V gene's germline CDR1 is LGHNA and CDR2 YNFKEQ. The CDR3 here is CASSQAPDLYGYTF. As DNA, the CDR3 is TGTGCCAGCAGCCAAGCTCCGGACCTCTATGGCTACACCTTC.

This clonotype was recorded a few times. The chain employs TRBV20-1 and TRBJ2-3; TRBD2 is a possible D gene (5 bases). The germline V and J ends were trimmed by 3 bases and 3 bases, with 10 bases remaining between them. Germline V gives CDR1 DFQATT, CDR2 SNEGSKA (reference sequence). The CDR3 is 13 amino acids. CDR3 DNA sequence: TGCAGTGCTAGTGTCTGGGAGACAGATACGCAGTATTTT. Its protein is CSASVWETDTQYF.

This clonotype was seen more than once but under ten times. CDR3 bases: TGTGCCAGCAGCTTAGGGAGTACGTGGACGGACTCCTACGAGCAGTACTTC. The encoded protein is CASSLGSTWTDSYEQYF. The chain is built from TRBV11-1 and TRBJ2-7; the D is unclear. The CDR3 sequence is 17 residues long. V was pared by 1 base and J by 0 bases, with 16 bases between. Germline-derived CDR1 and CDR2 are SGHAT and FQDESV (reference sequence).

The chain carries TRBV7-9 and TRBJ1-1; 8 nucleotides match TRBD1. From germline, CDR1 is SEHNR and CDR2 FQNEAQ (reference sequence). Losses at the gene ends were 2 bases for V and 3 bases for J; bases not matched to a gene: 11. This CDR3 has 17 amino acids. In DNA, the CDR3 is TGTGCCAGCAGCTTAACCCCAATCGGGACAGGAGACACTGAAGCTTTCTTT. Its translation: CASSLTPIGTGDTEAFF. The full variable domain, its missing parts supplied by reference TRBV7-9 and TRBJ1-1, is DTGVSQNPRHKITKRGQNVTFRCDPISEHNRLYWYRQTLGQGPEFLTYFQNEAQLEKSRLLSDRFSAERPKGSFSTLEIQRTEQGDSAMYLCASSLTPIGTGDTEAFFGQGTRLTVV.

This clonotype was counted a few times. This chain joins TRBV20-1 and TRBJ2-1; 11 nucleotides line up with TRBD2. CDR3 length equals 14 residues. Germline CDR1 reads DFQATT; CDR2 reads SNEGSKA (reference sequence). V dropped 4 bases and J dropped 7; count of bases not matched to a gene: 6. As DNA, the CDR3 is TGCAGTGCTAAAGTGACTAGCGGGATGAATGAGCAGTTCTTC. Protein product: CSAKVTSGMNEQFF.

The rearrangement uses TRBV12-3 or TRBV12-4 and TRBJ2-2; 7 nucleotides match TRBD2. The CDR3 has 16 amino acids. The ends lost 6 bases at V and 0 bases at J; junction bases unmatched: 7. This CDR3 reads CASSSLAESNTGELFF. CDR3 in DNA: TGTGCCAGCAGCTCTCTAGCGGAGTCGAACACCGGGGAGCTGTTTTTT.

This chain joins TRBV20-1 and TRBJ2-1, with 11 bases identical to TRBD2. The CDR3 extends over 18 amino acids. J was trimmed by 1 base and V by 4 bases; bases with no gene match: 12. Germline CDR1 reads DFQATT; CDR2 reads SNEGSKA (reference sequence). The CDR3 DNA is TGCAGTGCTAATGTGCTAGCGGGAGGACTGGTATCCTACAATGAGCAGTTCTTC. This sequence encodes CSANVLAGGLVSYNEQFF.

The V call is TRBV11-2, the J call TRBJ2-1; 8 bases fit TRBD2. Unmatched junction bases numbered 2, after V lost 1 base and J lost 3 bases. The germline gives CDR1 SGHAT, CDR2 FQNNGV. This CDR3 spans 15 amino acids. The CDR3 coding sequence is TGTGCCAGCAGCTTAGCGAGCGGGGGCTACAATGAGCAGTTCTTC. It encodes CASSLASGGYNEQFF.

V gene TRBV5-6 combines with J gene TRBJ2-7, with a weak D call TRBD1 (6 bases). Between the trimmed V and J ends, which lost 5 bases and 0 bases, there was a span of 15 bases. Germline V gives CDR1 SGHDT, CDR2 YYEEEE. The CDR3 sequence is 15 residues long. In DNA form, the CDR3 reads TGTGCCAGCAGTTATAACAGGGAAATCTCCTACGAGCAGTACTTC. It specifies CASSYNREISYEQYF.

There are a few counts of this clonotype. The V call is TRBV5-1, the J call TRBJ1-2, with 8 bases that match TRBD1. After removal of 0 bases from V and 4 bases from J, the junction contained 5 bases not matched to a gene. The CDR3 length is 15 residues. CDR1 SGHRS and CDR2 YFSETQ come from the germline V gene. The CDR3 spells CASSLEGQGGYGYTF. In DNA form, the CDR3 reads TGCGCCAGCAGCTTGGAAGGACAGGGCGGCTATGGCTACACCTTC.

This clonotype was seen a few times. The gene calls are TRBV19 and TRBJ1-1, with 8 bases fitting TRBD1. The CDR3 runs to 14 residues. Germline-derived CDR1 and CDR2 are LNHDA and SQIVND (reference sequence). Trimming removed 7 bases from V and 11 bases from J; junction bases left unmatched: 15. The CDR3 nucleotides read TGTGCCAGTACCTTCTACGGACAGGGTGGGAATGCTTTCTTT. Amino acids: CASTFYGQGGNAFF.

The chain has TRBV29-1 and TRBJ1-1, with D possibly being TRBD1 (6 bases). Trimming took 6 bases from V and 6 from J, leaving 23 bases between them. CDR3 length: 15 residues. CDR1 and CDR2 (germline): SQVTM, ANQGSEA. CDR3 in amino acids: CSVDPPSGVFSEAFF. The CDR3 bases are TGCAGCGTCGATCCCCCCTCAGGGGTGTTCTCTGAAGCTTTCTTT.

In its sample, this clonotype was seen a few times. In DNA, the CDR3 is TGCGCCAGCAGCTTGGCGAGTCCGGGGAATGAGCAGTTCTTC. Translation gives CASSLASPGNEQFF. The chain employs TRBV5-1 and TRBJ2-1, with TRBD2 as a possible D gene (5 bases). CDR3 length equals 14 residues. Trimming removed 0 bases at V and 7 bases at J, with 11 bases between. Germline values: CDR1 SGHRS, CDR2 YFSETQ.

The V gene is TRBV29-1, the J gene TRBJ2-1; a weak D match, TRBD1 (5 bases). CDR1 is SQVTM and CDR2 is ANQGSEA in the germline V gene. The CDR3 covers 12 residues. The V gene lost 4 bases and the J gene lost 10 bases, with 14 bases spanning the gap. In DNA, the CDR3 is TGCAGCGTTGTAGGCCAGGGCAACGAGCAGTTCTTC. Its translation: CSVVGQGNEQFF.

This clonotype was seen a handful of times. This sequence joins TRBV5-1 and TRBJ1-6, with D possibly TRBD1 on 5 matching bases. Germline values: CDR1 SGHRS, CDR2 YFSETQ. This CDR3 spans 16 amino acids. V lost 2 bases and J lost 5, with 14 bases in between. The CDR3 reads CASSFDYLRDNSPLHF. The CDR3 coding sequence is TGCGCCAGCAGCTTCGACTACCTCAGGGATAATTCACCCCTCCACTTT.

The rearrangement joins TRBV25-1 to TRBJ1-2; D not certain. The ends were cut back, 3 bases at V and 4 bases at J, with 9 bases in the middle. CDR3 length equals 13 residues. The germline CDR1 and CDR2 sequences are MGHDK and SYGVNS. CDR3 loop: CASSDGPSYGYTF. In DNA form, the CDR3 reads TGTGCCAGCAGTGACGGACCCTCCTATGGCTACACCTTC.

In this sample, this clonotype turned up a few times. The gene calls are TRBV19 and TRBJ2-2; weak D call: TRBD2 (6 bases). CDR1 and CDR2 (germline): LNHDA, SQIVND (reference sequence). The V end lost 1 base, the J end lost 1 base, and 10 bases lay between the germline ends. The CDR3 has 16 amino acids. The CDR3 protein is CASSIGLERNTGELFF. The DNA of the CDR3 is TGTGCCAGTAGTATAGGACTAGAACGGAACACCGGGGAGCTGTTTTTT. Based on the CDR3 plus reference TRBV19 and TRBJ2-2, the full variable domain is DGGITQSPKYLFRKEGQNVTLSCEQNLNHDAMYWYRQDPGQGLRLIYYSQIVNDFQKGDIAEGYSVSREKKESFPLTVTSAQKNPTAFYLCASSIGLERNTGELFFGEGSRLTVL.

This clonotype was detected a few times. The CDR3 DNA sequence: TGTGCCAGCAGCGGGGGACTAGCGGCTAGCACAGATACGCAGTATTTT. Amino acids: CASSGGLAASTDTQYF. V and J are TRBV13 and TRBJ2-3; 11 nucleotides align to TRBD2. J gave up 0 bases and V 5 bases, and 4 bases lay outside the gene matches. Germline loops: CDR1 PRHDT, CDR2 FYEKMQ (reference sequence). The CDR3 loop spans 16 amino acids.

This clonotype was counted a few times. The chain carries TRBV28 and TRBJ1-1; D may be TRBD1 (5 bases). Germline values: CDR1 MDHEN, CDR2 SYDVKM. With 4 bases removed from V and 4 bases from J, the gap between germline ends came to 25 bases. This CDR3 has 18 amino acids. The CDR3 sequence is CASSYPGRDSPRGTEAFF. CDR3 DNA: TGTGCCAGCAGTTACCCAGGAAGGGACTCACCACGGGGCACTGAAGCTTTCTTT.

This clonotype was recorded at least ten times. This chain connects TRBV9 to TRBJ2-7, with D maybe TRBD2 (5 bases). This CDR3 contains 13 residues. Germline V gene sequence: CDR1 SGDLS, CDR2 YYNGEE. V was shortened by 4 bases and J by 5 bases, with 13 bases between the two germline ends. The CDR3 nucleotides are TGTGCCAGCAGCCCCCCCCTAGCAAACGAGCAGTACTTC. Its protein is CASSPPLANEQYF.

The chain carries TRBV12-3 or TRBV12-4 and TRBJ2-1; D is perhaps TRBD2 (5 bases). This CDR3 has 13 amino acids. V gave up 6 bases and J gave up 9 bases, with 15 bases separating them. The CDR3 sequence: CASRKDLAGEQFF. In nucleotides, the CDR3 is TGTGCCAGCAGAAAGGACTTGGCGGGTGAGCAGTTCTTC.

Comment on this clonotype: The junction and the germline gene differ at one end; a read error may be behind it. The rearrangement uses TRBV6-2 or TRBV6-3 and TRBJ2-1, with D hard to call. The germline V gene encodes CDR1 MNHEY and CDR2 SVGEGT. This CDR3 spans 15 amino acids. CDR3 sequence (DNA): TGTGCCAGCAGTCTGGCCGGGTACTCCAACAATGAGCAGTTCTTC. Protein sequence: CASSLAGYSNNEQFF.

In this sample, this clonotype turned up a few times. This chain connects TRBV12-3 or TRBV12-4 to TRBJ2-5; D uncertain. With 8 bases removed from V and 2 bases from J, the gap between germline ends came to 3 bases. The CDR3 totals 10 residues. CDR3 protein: CASAQETQYF. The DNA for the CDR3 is TGTGCCAGCGCTCAAGAGACCCAGTACTTC.